This T cell receptor beta chain was identified during a study of control samples from healthy donors and cancer patients. CDR1 is SQVTM, CDR2 ANQGSEA, per germline. The CDR3 consists of 11 residues. The V end was cut by 8 bases, the J end by 3 bases, with 11 bases between. Profiling relied on immunoSEQ multiplex PCR, and the TCRdb table lists in-frame clones only, not all of them. The sample includes 150,000 or so clones, roughly 93% of them seen just once. The clonotype originates from a man aged 18 to 30 in good health. The J gene is TRBJ2-7, the V gene TRBV29-1; tentative D call: TRBD1 (6 bases). The sequenced sample consisted of blood. CDR3 in DNA: TGCAGCACCCTGGACAGCTACGAGCAGTACTTC. Translating it yields CSTLDSYEQYF.